The T cell receptor beta chain under discussion was sequenced for a study of T cell responses to AZD1222 COVID-19 vaccine. General observations from the study: Sampled repertoires all dated from after the peak T cell response. The sample set comprised mostly white British donors with more females, and clonal diversity was possibly underestimated. Compared with day 0, the breadth and depth of the Spike-specific TCR repertoire rose significantly after two doses of AZD1222. Among vaccine-associated CD4 TCRs, coverage spanned spike, with dominance at 160-218 and 743-854.

Repertoires were generated with immunoSEQ multiplex PCR, while TCRdb's copy carries only in-frame clones and drops some. The sample lists 90,000 to 95,000 clones; 70% to 90% were seen once. Of note for this clone: Its antigen remains unknown.

The input for sequencing was peripheral blood, taken on day 0 of AZD1222 vaccination. This TCR derives from an adult in good health.

CDR3 amino acids: CASRDPAYQETQYF. CDR3 in DNA: TGTGCCAGTAGGGACCCCGCGTACCAAGAGACCCAGTACTTC. The rearrangement joins TRBV19 to TRBJ2-5; no reliable D call. The length of the CDR3 is 14 residues. The germline CDR1 and CDR2 sequences are LNHDA and SQIVND (reference sequence). V was cut by 6 bases and J by 0 bases, with 11 bases left in between.